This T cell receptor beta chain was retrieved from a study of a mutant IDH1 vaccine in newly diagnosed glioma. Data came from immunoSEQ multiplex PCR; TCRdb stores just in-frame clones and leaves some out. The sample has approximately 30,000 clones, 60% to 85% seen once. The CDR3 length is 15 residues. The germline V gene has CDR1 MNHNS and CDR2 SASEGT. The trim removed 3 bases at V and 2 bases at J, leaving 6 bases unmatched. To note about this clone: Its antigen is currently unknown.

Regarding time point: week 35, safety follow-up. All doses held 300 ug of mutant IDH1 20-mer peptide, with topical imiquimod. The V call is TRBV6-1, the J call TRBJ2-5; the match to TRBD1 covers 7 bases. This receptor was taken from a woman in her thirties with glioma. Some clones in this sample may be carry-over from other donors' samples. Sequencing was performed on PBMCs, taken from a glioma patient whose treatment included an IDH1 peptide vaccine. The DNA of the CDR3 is TGTGCCAGCAGTGACCCTGGGACAGCACAAGAGACCCAGTACTTC. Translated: CASSDPGTAQETQYF.